Described below is a single T cell receptor beta chain sequence and its context. Those enrolled in Seattle joined during active infection and were followed longitudinally afterward. This record belongs to a study of blood T cell repertoires in COVID-19. Overall study context: Some COVID-19 samples were acute and others convalescent; all came from the United States, Italy and Spain. In each case, the material was cDNA or gDNA derived from T cells, B-cell-depleted T cells, or PBMCs.

TCRdb keeps only in-frame clones here, not all; method: immunoSEQ multiplex PCR. The table lists 250,000 to 400,000 clones, under 90% of them singletons. From germline, CDR1 is SNHLY and CDR2 FYNNEI. V was cut by 5 bases and J by 6 bases, with 11 bases left in between. The CDR3 covers 13 residues. The sample consisted of peripheral blood. This receptor was taken from a woman in her twenties or thirties with COVID-19, enrolled during active disease. The genes are TRBV2 and TRBJ1-5, with D maybe TRBD1 (6 bases). The DNA of the CDR3 is TGTGCCAGCAGTACCACAGGGATTCAGCCCCAGCATTTT. This sequence encodes CASSTTGIQPQHF.